This TCR beta chain was profiled in a study of radiotherapy plus CTLA-4 blockade in lung cancer. Study results and caveats: With interferon-beta, early dynamics of blood T cell clones were reported to best predict response. Following radiotherapy plus ipilimumab, tumor-derived TCR clones expanded in the blood.

Looked up from germline, CDR1 is LNHDA and CDR2 is SQIVND (reference sequence). V was pared by 6 bases and J by 7 bases, with 7 bases of the junction left unmatched. The CDR3 loop spans 14 amino acids. This clone was observed a single time. The target antigen is unknown. CTLA-4 blockade using ipilimumab, together with focal radiation, was received by patients with chemo-refractory metastatic non-small-cell lung cancer. TCRdb's table, derived via immunoSEQ multiplex PCR, lists solely in-frame clones and lacks some. This table has roughly 45,000 clones, roughly 65% appearing once. The V gene is TRBV19, the J gene TRBJ2-2, with 8 nucleotides matching TRBD2. The sample was peripheral blood, taken from a patient treated with radiotherapy plus ipilimumab. The receptor comes from a human donor with non-small cell lung cancer who had a partial response to radiotherapy plus ipilimumab. DNA for the CDR3: TGTGCCAGTAGAACACTAGCGGAGGGCGGGGAGCTGTTTTTT. This sequence encodes CASRTLAEGGELFF.